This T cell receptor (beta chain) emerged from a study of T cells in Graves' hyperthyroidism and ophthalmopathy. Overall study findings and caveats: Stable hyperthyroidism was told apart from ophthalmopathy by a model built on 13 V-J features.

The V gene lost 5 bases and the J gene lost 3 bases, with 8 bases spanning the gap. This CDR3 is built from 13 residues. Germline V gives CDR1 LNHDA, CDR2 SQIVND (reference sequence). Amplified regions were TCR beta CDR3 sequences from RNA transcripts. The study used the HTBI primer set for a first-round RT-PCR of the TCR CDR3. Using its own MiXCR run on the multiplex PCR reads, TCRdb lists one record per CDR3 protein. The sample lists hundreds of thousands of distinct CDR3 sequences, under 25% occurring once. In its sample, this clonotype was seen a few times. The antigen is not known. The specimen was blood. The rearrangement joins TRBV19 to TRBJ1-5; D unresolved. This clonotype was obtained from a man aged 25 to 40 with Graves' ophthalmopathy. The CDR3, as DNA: TGTGCCAGTAGTTCTAGGGTCAATCAGCCCCAGCATTTT. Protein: CASSSRVNQPQHF.